Listed below are T cell receptor beta chains from one sample, sequenced in a study of graft-versus-host responses after intestinal transplantation. Profiled with immunoSEQ multiplex PCR; TCRdb holds only in-frame clones, not every one. The repertoire holds around 100,000 clones, roughly nine tenths seen once, with about 1% in the top ten. These TCRs are of unknown antigen specificity. This specimen consisted of unstimulated CD4+ T cells sorted from spleen or lymph node cells, obtained before intestinal transplant. These TCRs come from a human donor who received an intestinal transplant. Each CDR3 is given with its conserved first and last residue. D genes are given only for firm matches. Size is stated for part of the rows, as once, few or many counts, or as a class when the clone is expanded.

V	J	D	size	CDR3	DNA
TRBV7-3	TRBJ2-2	.	.	CASSPTGLPGELFF	TGTGCCAGCAGCCCAACGGGGTTGCCCGGGGAGCTGTTTTTT
TRBV19	TRBJ2-2	.	.	CASTRETGELFF	TGTGCCAGTACGCGGGAAACCGGGGAGCTGTTTTTT
TRBV6-1	TRBJ2-2	.	.	CASRPGLNTGELFF	TGTGCCAGCAGGCCGGGACTTAACACCGGGGAGCTGTTTTTT
TRBV7-9	TRBJ2-7	.	.	CASSLQINSREQYF	TGTGCCAGCAGCTTACAAATAAACAGTCGCGAGCAGTACTTC
TRBV4-1	TRBJ2-7	.	.	CASSQDRRSGYEQYF	TGCGCCAGCAGCCAAGATCGGAGATCCGGCTACGAGCAGTACTTC
TRBV6-1	TRBJ2-4	TRBD2	.	CASSSGMAKNIQYF	TGTGCCAGTTCTAGCGGAATGGCCAAAAACATTCAGTACTTC
TRBV2	TRBJ2-7	TRBD1	.	CASSRQGNLYEQYF	TGTGCCAGCAGTCGACAGGGGAATCTATACGAGCAGTACTTC
TRBV7-3	TRBJ2-2	.	.	CASSLARAPGGGELFF	TGTGCCAGCAGCCTCGCCCGGGCCCCTGGGGGCGGGGAGCTGTTTTTT
TRBV5-1	TRBJ2-5	.	few	CASSLAFTRESPQYF	TGCGCCAGCAGCTTGGCTTTTACCAGGGAAAGTCCCCAGTACTTC
TRBV6-1	TRBJ1-2	.	.	CASSPSGTYGYTF	TGTGCCAGCAGCCCATCGGGGACGTATGGCTACACCTTC
TRBV14	TRBJ2-5	TRBD1	medium-sized	CASSPGTGLKTQYF	TGTGCCAGCAGCCCTGGGACAGGGTTGAAGACCCAGTACTTC
TRBV11-3	TRBJ2-3	.	.	CASSFGGADSTQYF	TGTGCCAGCAGCTTTGGTGGGGCAGATAGTACGCAGTATTTT
TRBV11-2	TRBJ2-1	.	.	CASSLDASWDEQFF	TGTGCCAGCAGCTTAGATGCTAGTTGGGATGAGCAGTTCTTC
TRBV12-5	TRBJ2-1	TRBD2	.	CASGLVTRSGSPYNEQFF	TGTGCTAGTGGTTTGGTGACACGAAGCGGGAGTCCCTACAATGAGCAGTTCTTC
TRBV10-2	TRBJ2-5	.	.	CASSEGETQYF	TGCGCCAGCAGTGAAGGGGAGACCCAGTACTTC
TRBV10-1	TRBJ1-4	.	.	CASRGGKGREKLFF	TGCGCCAGCAGAGGGGGTAAGGGCCGTGAAAAACTGTTTTTT
TRBV7-3	TRBJ2-7	TRBD2	.	CASSLGGGRAGEQYF	TGTGCCAGCAGCTTGGGTGGCGGGAGGGCCGGTGAGCAGTACTTC
TRBV4-1	TRBJ2-7	.	.	CASSQNLGTREQYF	TGCGCCAGCAGCCAAAATCTGGGAACACGCGAGCAGTACTTC
TRBV9	TRBJ2-2	.	.	CASSVGDLNTGELFF	TGTGCCAGCAGCGTAGGTGATTTGAACACCGGGGAGCTGTTTTTT
TRBV10-3	TRBJ1-2	.	.	CAISEILGDGGYTF	TGTGCCATCAGTGAAATTCTCGGGGACGGAGGCTACACCTTC
TRBV5-1	TRBJ2-1	TRBD2	.	CASSWRLAGGDNEQFF	TGCGCCAGCAGCTGGCGTCTAGCGGGAGGGGACAATGAGCAGTTCTTC
TRBV19	TRBJ1-4	.	.	CASSVQGANEKLFF	TGTGCCAGTAGTGTTCAGGGAGCTAATGAAAAACTGTTTTTT
TRBV7-9	TRBJ1-2	.	.	CASSLRDSDHRGYTF	TGTGCCAGCAGCTTACGGGACTCCGACCATCGTGGCTACACCTTC
TRBV2	TRBJ2-2	.	.	CASSDFQLDNTGELFF	TGTGCCAGCAGTGATTTTCAACTAGATAACACCGGGGAGCTGTTTTTT
TRBV5-5	TRBJ2-7	TRBD2	.	CASSYYSGRNYEQYF	TGTGCCAGCAGCTACTATAGCGGGAGGAACTACGAGCAGTACTTC
TRBV7-9	TRBJ2-3	.	.	CASSLQGTSTDTQYF	TGTGCCAGCAGCTTACAGGGGACTAGCACAGATACGCAGTATTTT
TRBV5-1	TRBJ1-1	.	few	CASSLPLEPNTEAFF	TGCGCCAGCAGCTTACCGCTGGAGCCGAACACTGAAGCTTTCTTT
TRBV7-3	TRBJ2-3	.	.	CASSLQSSADTQYF	TGTGCCAGCAGCTTACAGTCATCCGCAGATACGCAGTATTTT
TRBV5-6	TRBJ2-1	TRBD2	.	CASSLEISGLAAYNEQFF	TGTGCCAGCAGCTTGGAAATTAGCGGACTAGCCGCTTACAATGAGCAGTTCTTC
TRBV11-3	TRBJ2-7	TRBD2	.	CASSSPEKGARGGNCYEQYF	TGTGCCAGCAGCTCCCCGGAGAAGGGCGCGCGGGGGGGTAACTGCTACGAGCAGTACTTC
TRBV5-6	TRBJ1-2	.	.	CASSQGAVYYGYTF	TGTGCCAGCAGCCAAGGAGCGGTTTACTATGGCTACACCTTC
TRBV25-1	TRBJ2-1	TRBD2	.	CASSLAGVINEQFF	TGTGCCAGCAGCTTAGCGGGAGTTATCAATGAGCAGTTCTTC
TRBV5-6	TRBJ2-3	TRBD2	.	CASSLGLAGKFADTQYF	TGTGCCAGCAGCTTGGGACTAGCGGGAAAATTCGCAGATACGCAGTATTTT
TRBV5-5	TRBJ1-4	.	.	CASSPGTAVGKLFF	TGTGCCAGCAGCCCGGGGACGGCTGTAGGAAAACTGTTTTTT
TRBV5-6	TRBJ1-2	.	.	CASSPADTNYGYTF	TGTGCCAGCAGTCCCGCGGATACTAACTATGGCTACACCTTC
TRBV6-5	TRBJ2-2	.	.	CASSLLWTGELFF	TGTGCCAGCAGTTTATTATGGACCGGGGAGCTGTTTTTT
TRBV11-2	TRBJ2-3	.	.	CASSLGRETDTQYF	TGTGCCAGCAGCTTAGGCCGGGAAACCGATACGCAGTATTTT
TRBV6-5	TRBJ2-1	TRBD2	.	CASSLLAGGLNEQFF	TGTGCCAGCAGTCTACTAGCGGGAGGACTCAATGAGCAGTTCTTC
TRBV6-1	TRBJ2-3	TRBD2	once	CASGEGAGGLDTQYF	TGTGCCAGCGGTGAAGGAGCGGGGGGCCTGGATACGCAGTATTTT
TRBV6-5	TRBJ2-1	TRBD2	.	CASSYSNSGGEFF	TGTGCCAGCAGTTACTCGAACAGCGGGGGGGAGTTCTTC
TRBV6-1	TRBJ2-1	TRBD2	once	CASSERLAGTSYNEQFF	TGTGCCAGCAGTGAACGGTTAGCGGGGACCTCCTACAATGAGCAGTTCTTC
TRBV6-1	TRBJ1-6	TRBD1	once	CASRTGLYNSPLHF	TGTGCCAGCAGGACAGGGCTTTATAATTCACCCCTCCACTTT
TRBV15	TRBJ2-3	TRBD2	.	CATSRDLAGVTDTQYF	TGTGCCACCAGCAGAGATCTAGCGGGAGTCACAGATACGCAGTATTTT
TRBV28	TRBJ2-7	TRBD2	.	CASSPPWTRMEQYF	TGTGCCAGCAGTCCACCCTGGACTAGAATGGAGCAGTACTTC
TRBV2	TRBJ2-3	.	.	CASSGITGGETQYF	TGTGCCAGCAGTGGAATAACGGGTGGCGAAACGCAGTATTTT
TRBV18	TRBJ1-3	.	.	CASSPDRSSIYF	TGTGCCAGCTCACCAGATCGCTCGTCTATATATTTT
TRBV19	TRBJ2-3	TRBD2	.	CASSIGTSGSTDTQYF	TGTGCCAGTAGTATAGGGACTAGCGGGAGCACAGATACGCAGTATTTT
TRBV6-1	TRBJ2-2	TRBD2	.	CATLSGAKTGELFF	TGTGCCACCCTTAGCGGGGCGAAAACCGGGGAGCTGTTTTTT
TRBV5-1	TRBJ2-1	.	.	CASSLAAGSSYNEQFF	TGCGCCAGCAGCTTGGCCGCGGGAAGCTCCTACAATGAGCAGTTCTTC
TRBV13	TRBJ2-5	TRBD2	.	CASSLAGGRYETQYF	TGTGCCAGCAGCCTAGCGGGGGGCCGGTATGAGACCCAGTACTTC
TRBV6-5	TRBJ2-3	.	.	CASSYRTGDTQYF	TGTGCCAGCAGTTACCGCACGGGAGATACGCAGTATTTT
TRBV6-6	TRBJ2-3	.	.	CASARVGTQYF	TGTGCCAGTGCCCGGGTGGGTACGCAGTATTTT
TRBV7-6	TRBJ2-1	TRBD2	once	CASSLLGLAGLYNEQFF	TGTGCCAGCAGCCTTCTGGGGCTAGCGGGGTTATACAATGAGCAGTTCTTC
TRBV6-5	TRBJ2-7	.	.	CASSRDRYYEQYF	TGTGCCAGCAGCCGGGACCGATACTACGAGCAGTACTTC